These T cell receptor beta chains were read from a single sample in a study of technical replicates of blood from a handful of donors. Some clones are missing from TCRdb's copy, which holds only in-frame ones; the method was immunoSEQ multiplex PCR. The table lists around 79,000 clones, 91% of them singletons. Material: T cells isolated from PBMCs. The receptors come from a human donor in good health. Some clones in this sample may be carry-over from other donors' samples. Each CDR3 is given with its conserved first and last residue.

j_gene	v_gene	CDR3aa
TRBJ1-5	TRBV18	CASSPPGTGTGGMPQHF
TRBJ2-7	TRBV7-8	CASRPMRGLVYEQYF
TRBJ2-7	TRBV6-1	CAIDRTYEQYF
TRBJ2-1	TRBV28	CASTLGVDEQFF
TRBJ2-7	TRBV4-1	CASSLAGGSYEQYF
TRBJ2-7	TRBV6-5	CASSRQSESYEQYF
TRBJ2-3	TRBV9	CASSVSGGGTDTQYF
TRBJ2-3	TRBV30	CAWQRETPDTQYF
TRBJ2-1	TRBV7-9	CASSFPTGGSNEQFF
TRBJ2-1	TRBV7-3	CASSNPGLLGNEQFF
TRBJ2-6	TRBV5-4	CASSLATTGLGANVLTF
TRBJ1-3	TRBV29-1	CSVVSSGNTIYF
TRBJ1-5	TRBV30	CAWSGDSYSNQPQHF
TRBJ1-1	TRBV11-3	CASSLEETGPSFF
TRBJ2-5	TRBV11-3	CASSSLRSEETQYF
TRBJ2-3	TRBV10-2	CASSVLAGRSTDTQYF
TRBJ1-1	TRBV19	CASSIGEGSGTEAFF
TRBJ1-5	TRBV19	CASSTTRGPISNQPQHF
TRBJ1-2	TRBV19	CASSIQGLGYGYTF
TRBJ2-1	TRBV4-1	CASSQFDWTSGWRNEQFF
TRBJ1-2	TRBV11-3	CASSLRGGYTF
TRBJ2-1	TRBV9	CASSESGRAYNEQFF
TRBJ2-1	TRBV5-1	CASSLEPDYYNEQFF
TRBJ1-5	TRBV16	CASSQWRTGASNQPQHF
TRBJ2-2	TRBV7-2	CASSSGLLTGELFF
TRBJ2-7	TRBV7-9	CASRSITSPYEQYF
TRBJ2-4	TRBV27	CASSQWAGKAKNIQYF
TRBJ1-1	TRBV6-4	CASSESGGETEAFF
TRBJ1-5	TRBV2	CASSELSGRSNQPQHF
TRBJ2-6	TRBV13	CAILDSSGANVLTF
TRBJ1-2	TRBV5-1	CASSPGPGQENYGYTF
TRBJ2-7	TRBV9	CASSAGLAGGSREQYF
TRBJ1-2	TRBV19	CASSILVRGQGGYTF
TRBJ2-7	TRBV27	CASSLAGRYEQYF
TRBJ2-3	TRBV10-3	CAISGRESSTDTQYF
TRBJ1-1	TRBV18	CASSPASGSGTEAFF
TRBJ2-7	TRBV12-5	CASGQSSYEQYF
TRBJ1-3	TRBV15	CATSRDRGTSGNTIYF
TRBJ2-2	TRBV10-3	CATRTGMDTGELFF
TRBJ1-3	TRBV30	CAWRSGAGNTIYF
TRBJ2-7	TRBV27	CASSNYYEQYF
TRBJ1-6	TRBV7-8	CASSSPGSSSYNSPLHF
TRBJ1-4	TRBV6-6	CASSRLRDRINEKLFF
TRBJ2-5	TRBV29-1	CSVVADSIETQYF
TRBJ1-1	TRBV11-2	CASSLASGNTEAFF